The text below deals with one T cell receptor beta chain. This sample was included in a study of glioma-infiltrating T cells after dendritic cell vaccination. Amplification used 60 V beta primers and 13 J beta primers. Sequenced by immunoSEQ multiplex PCR; TCRdb stores in-frame clones only, minus some. The table includes approximately 50,000 clones, around 89% detected once. Time point described: after dendritic cell vaccination, including at tumor progression/relapse. Patients had residual fresh-frozen tumor tissue and more than two years of survival data. All glioblastoma patients lacked an isocitrate dehydrogenase mutation. This TCR was sampled from a human donor with glioblastoma. This specimen was blood, taken after dendritic cell vaccination.

For the CDR3, the DNA is TGCGCCAGCAGCTTGGCTACCGGGGGGGGCCGGGAGCTGTTTTTT. As protein: CASSLATGGGRELFF. The chain is built from TRBV5-1 and TRBJ2-2, with 8 bases identical to TRBD2. Germline CDR1 SGHRS, CDR2 YFSETQ. This CDR3 spans 15 amino acids. The trim removed 0 bases at V and 9 bases at J, leaving 7 bases unmatched.